The 22 T cell receptor beta chains below were found in one sample sequenced in a study of shared T cell receptors in the human thymus. TCRdb's copy holds only in-frame clones and misses some; the assay was immunoSEQ multiplex PCR. The sample contains 600,000 or so clones, roughly 86% of which appear only once. The same data also went into a second study, on human thymus T cells.

The specimen sequenced was thymocytes. The origin of the receptors is a boy less than two years old with a congenital heart defect.

This chain links TRBV11-2 with TRBJ2-7, with 8 positions matching TRBD2. The CDR3 covers 13 residues. Per germline, CDR1 SGHAT and CDR2 FQNNGV. The ends lost 4 bases at V and 2 bases at J; junction bases unmatched: 1. DNA for the CDR3: TGTGCCAGCAGCTGGACTAGCACCTACGAGCAGTACTTC. Its translation is CASSWTSTYEQYF.

About this clone: The junction and the germline gene differ at one end; a read error may be behind it. The genes are TRBV7-2 and TRBJ2-1; 12 nucleotides align to TRBD2. Germline assignment: CDR1 SGHTA and CDR2 FQGNSA. The CDR3 is 14 residues long. The CDR3 DNA reads as TGTGCCAGCAGCCTAGCGGGAGGGTACAATGAGCAGTTCTTC. It is translated as CASSLAGGYNEQFF.

V and J are TRBV7-4 and TRBJ1-1; D perhaps matches TRBD1 (6 bases). Trimming stripped 9 bases from V and 3 bases from J, with 17 bases between. CDR3 length: 14 amino acids. CDR1 SGHVT and CDR2 SQSDAQ come from the germline V gene. CDR3 bases: TGTGCCAGTAAAGGCGTGGACAGATACACTGAAGCTTTCTTT. It is translated as CASKGVDRYTEAFF.

This clone occurred a few times. The gene calls are TRBV7-2 and TRBJ2-7; D call uncertain. Germline assignment: CDR1 SGHTA and CDR2 FQGNSA. The V end lost 5 bases, the J end lost 0 bases, and 11 bases lay between the germline ends. This CDR3 comprises 14 residues. The CDR3: CASSPEYLSYEQYF. The CDR3 DNA is TGTGCCAGCAGCCCGGAGTACCTCTCCTACGAGCAGTACTTC.

This clone was observed once. The chain carries TRBV11-2 and TRBJ1-3, with TRBD1 as a possible D gene (5 bases). Trimming pared 3 bases from V and 8 bases from J, leaving 20 bases between. The CDR3 is made up of 16 amino acids. Germline V lookup: CDR1 SGHAT, CDR2 FQNNGV. For the CDR3, the DNA is TGTGCCAGCAGCTTGGCCCCGTGTCAGGGTGAGGACACCATATATTTT. It yields the protein CASSLAPCQGEDTIYF. Full variable domain (remainder filled in from reference TRBV11-2 and TRBJ1-3): EAGVAQSPRYKIIEKRQSVAFWCNPISGHATLYWYQQILGQGPKLLIQFQNNGVVDDSQLPKDRFSAERLKGVDSTLKIQPAKLEDSAVYLCASSLAPCQGEDTIYFGEGSWLTVV.

V gene TRBV7-2 combines with J gene TRBJ1-1, with 7 positions matching TRBD1. The CDR3 spans 16 residues. V lost 6 bases to trimming and J lost 0 bases; unmatched junction nucleotides: 10. In germline, CDR1 is SGHTA, CDR2 FQGNSA. The CDR3 coding sequence is TGTGCCAGCAGATGGGCAGCAGGGGGGATGAACACTGAAGCTTTCTTT. Protein sequence: CASRWAAGGMNTEAFF.

The chain uses TRBV7-8 and TRBJ2-7; 7 positions match TRBD2. CDR1 is SGHVS and CDR2 is FQNEAQ in the germline V gene. V shed 4 bases and J 2 bases; nucleotides not matched to a gene: 17. There are 18 residues in the CDR3. CDR3 nucleotide sequence: TGTGCCAGCAGCTCTCTCCGACCGGCGGGAGCAATCCCCTACGAGCAGTACTTC. Translation gives CASSSLRPAGAIPYEQYF.

This sequence joins TRBV6-1 and TRBJ1-5; 9 nucleotides match TRBD1. The CDR3 contains 15 residues. From germline, CDR1 is MNHNS and CDR2 SASEGT. V lost 3 bases to trimming and J lost 7 bases; unmatched junction nucleotides: 7. CDR3 DNA: TGTGCCAGCAGTGACTTCAGACAGGGGGAACAGCCCCAGCATTTT. The encoded protein is CASSDFRQGEQPQHF.

The rearrangement uses TRBV7-2 and TRBJ1-2, with a possible D match to TRBD1 (5 bases). The germline CDR1 and CDR2 sequences are SGHTA and FQGNSA. The CDR3 is 14 amino acids. Trimming took off 1 base at V and 6 bases at J, with 12 bases between the two ends. CDR3 amino acids: CASSLVGGEDGYTF. CDR3 coding DNA: TGTGCCAGCAGCTTAGTAGGAGGGGAGGATGGCTACACCTTC.

CDR3 protein: CASSLGLQGLSQETQYF. The CDR3, as DNA: TGCGCCAGCAGCTTGGGCCTCCAGGGGCTATCCCAAGAGACCCAGTACTTC. This chain links TRBV5-1 with TRBJ2-5, with D perhaps matching TRBD1 (6 bases). Germline CDR1 is SGHRS and CDR2 is YFSETQ. V was clipped by 0 bases and J by 1 base, with 16 bases between them. The CDR3 consists of 17 residues.

This clone is a singleton in its sample. The chain couples TRBV10-1 to TRBJ1-1, with no clear D. V was pared by 2 bases and J by 4 bases, with 17 bases between. The CDR3 loop spans 16 amino acids. Germline V lookup: CDR1 WNHNN, CDR2 SYGVQD (reference sequence). CDR3 region: CASSENRRPRGTEAFF. The CDR3 DNA reads as TGCGCCAGCAGTGAGAACAGACGGCCGCGGGGCACTGAAGCTTTCTTT.

The rearrangement uses TRBV4-1 and TRBJ2-5; the D is unclear. From germline, CDR1 is MGHRA and CDR2 YSYEKL. Deletions cut 0 bases from V and 5 bases from J, with 10 bases between. This CDR3 spans 14 amino acids. CDR3 residues: CASSQDAELETQYF. The CDR3, as DNA: TGCGCCAGCAGCCAAGACGCGGAGTTGGAGACCCAGTACTTC.

The chain is built from TRBV14 and TRBJ2-5; 7 nucleotides agree with TRBD1. Germline lookup yields CDR1 SGHDN and CDR2 FVKESK. V lost 1 base to trimming and J lost 3 bases; unmatched junction nucleotides: 8. CDR3 length: 16 amino acids. The CDR3 reads CASSQGQRGRKETQYF. The CDR3 region has the DNA TGTGCCAGCAGCCAAGGGCAAAGGGGGCGTAAAGAGACCCAGTACTTC.

V is TRBV5-1 and J is TRBJ2-1, with 7 bases fitting TRBD1. The CDR3 runs to 21 residues. Germline assignment: CDR1 SGHRS and CDR2 YFSETQ. With 0 bases clipped from V and 2 bases from J, the junction kept 20 bases outside the gene matches. The CDR3 loop is CASSLGTRDPGTAIPYNEQFF. CDR3 in DNA: TGCGCCAGCAGCTTGGGCACGAGGGATCCCGGGACAGCTATACCCTACAATGAGCAGTTCTTC.

The chain uses TRBV27 and TRBJ2-7; D may be TRBD1 (7 bases). Trimming removed 4 bases at V and 0 bases at J, with 16 bases between. Germline V gene lookup returns CDR1 MNHEY and CDR2 SMNVEV (reference sequence). The CDR3 contains 16 residues. The CDR3 here is CASSSHRGGPSYEQYF. In nucleotides, the CDR3 is TGTGCCAGCAGTTCTCACAGGGGAGGTCCCTCCTACGAGCAGTACTTC.

This clone was counted a single time. The chain has TRBV14 and TRBJ1-2, with 7 nucleotides matching TRBD1. The CDR3 is 15 amino acids. Looked up from germline, CDR1 is SGHDN and CDR2 is FVKESK. With 3 bases clipped from V and 2 bases from J, the junction kept 6 bases outside the gene matches. CDR3 in amino acids: CASSQGQPRNYGYTF. The CDR3 region has the DNA TGTGCCAGCAGCCAGGGACAGCCCAGAAACTATGGCTACACCTTC.

V gene TRBV7-8 combines with J gene TRBJ2-7; no firm D call. V lost 3 bases and J lost 3, with 9 bases in between. Germline-derived CDR1 and CDR2 are SGHVS and FQNEAQ. This CDR3 is 13 amino acids long. The CDR3 loop is CASSFGVRYEQYF. DNA of the CDR3: TGTGCCAGCAGCTTTGGAGTCCGCTACGAGCAGTACTTC. The whole variable domain, filled in from reference TRBV7-8 and TRBJ2-7, reads GAGVSQSPRYKVAKRGQDVALRCDPISGHVSLFWYQQALGQGPEFLTYFQNEAQLDKSGLPSDRFFAERPEGSVSTLKIQRTQQEDSAVYLCASSFGVRYEQYFGPGTRLTVT.

V and J are TRBV2 and TRBJ1-2; TRBD1 matches at 7 bases. CDR3 length equals 14 residues. Trimming removed 5 bases from V and 5 bases from J; junction bases left unmatched: 8. The V gene's germline CDR1 is SNHLY and CDR2 FYNNEI. The CDR3 nucleotides are TGTGCCAGCAGTAGTTTGACAGGGAGGTATGGCTACACCTTC. It codes for CASSSLTGRYGYTF.

The chain couples TRBV5-5 to TRBJ2-7; D perhaps matches TRBD2 (6 bases). This CDR3 contains 15 residues. The V end was cut by 0 bases, the J end by 3 bases, with 13 bases between. CDR1 SGHKS and CDR2 YYEKEE come from the germline V gene (reference sequence). The CDR3 loop reads CASSLGGTANYEQYF. The DNA of the CDR3 is TGTGCCAGCAGCTTGGGAGGGACTGCTAACTACGAGCAGTACTTC. Full variable domain (rest looked up from reference TRBV5-5 and TRBJ2-7): DAGVTQSPTHLIKTRGQQVTLRCSPISGHKSVSWYQQVLGQGPQFIFQYYEKEERGRGNFPDRFSARQFPNYSSELNVNALLLGDSALYLCASSLGGTANYEQYFGPGTRLTVT.

The rearrangement uses TRBV9 and TRBJ1-1; 7 positions match TRBD1. This CDR3 spans 13 amino acids. Unmatched junction bases numbered 4, after V lost 3 bases and J lost 5 bases. From germline, CDR1 is SGDLS and CDR2 YYNGEE. CDR3: CASSAPGQTEAFF. The DNA for the CDR3 is TGTGCCAGCAGCGCACCGGGACAGACTGAAGCTTTCTTT.

V is TRBV5-8 and J is TRBJ1-6; TRBD1 aligns across 10 bases. The CDR3 length is 16 residues. The germline V gene has CDR1 SGHTS and CDR2 YDEGEE. J was trimmed by 10 bases and V by 0 bases; bases with no gene match: 7. In nucleotides, the CDR3 is TGTGCCAGCAGCTTGGTTGGGACAGGGGCGGAATCACCCCTCCACTTT. Amino acids: CASSLVGTGAESPLHF.

On this clone: One end of the junction varies from germline; a read error may be responsible. Other DNA sequences of this sample code for an identical CDR3. V and J are TRBV4-3 and TRBJ1-6; D gene ambiguous. The CDR3 covers 13 residues. In germline, CDR1 is LGHNA, CDR2 YSLEER. The CDR3 loop reads CASSHALNSPLHF. DNA for the CDR3: TGCGCCAGCAGCCATGCTCTAAATTCCCCCCTCCACTTT.